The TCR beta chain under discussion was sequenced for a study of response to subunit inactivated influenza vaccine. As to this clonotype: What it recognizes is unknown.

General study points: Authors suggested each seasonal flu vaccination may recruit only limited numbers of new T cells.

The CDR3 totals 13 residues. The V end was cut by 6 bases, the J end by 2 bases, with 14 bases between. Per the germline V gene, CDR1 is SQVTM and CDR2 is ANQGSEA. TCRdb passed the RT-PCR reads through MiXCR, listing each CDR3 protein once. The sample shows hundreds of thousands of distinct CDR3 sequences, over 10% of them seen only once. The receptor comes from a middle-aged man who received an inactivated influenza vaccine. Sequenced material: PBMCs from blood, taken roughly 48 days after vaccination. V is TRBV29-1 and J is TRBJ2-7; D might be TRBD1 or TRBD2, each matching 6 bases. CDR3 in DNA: TGCAGCGTCGGGGGCCTGGCCCCCTACGAGCAGTACTTC. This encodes CSVGGLAPYEQYF.